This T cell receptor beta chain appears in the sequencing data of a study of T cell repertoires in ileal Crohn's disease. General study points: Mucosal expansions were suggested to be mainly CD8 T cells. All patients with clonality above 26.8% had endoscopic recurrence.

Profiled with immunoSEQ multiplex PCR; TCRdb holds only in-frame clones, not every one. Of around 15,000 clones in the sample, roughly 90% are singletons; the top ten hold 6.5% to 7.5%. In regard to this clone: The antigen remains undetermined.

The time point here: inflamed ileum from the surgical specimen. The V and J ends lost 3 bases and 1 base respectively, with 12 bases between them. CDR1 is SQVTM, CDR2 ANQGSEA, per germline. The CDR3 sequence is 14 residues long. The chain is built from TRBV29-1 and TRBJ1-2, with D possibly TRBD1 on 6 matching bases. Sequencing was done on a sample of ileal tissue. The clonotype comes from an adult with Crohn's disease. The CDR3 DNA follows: TGCAGCGTTGATCAACAGGGACTTAACTATGGCTACACCTTC. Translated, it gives CSVDQQGLNYGYTF.